This TCR beta chain was sequenced during a study of cytomegalovirus exposure and HLA in healthy donors. About the study: According to later analysis, the same platform produced the 120 or so validation and 666 first-cohort repertoires.

The germline gives CDR1 MRHNA, CDR2 SNTAGT. This CDR3 is 15 amino acids long. Trimming pared 4 bases from V and 1 base from J, leaving 12 bases between. The count of this clone is one. Measured with immunoSEQ multiplex PCR; TCRdb has only the in-frame clones, and not every one. The data show roughly 98,000 clones, roughly 90% seen once. J is TRBJ2-3 and V is TRBV6-4, with D perhaps TRBD2 (6 bases). Material: PBMCs. The receptor's source is a man aged 18 to 30 in good health and CMV-seropositive. CDR3 in DNA: TGTGCCAGCAGTGTTTCGGGAGCACGCACAGATACGCAGTATTTT. It encodes CASSVSGARTDTQYF.